The 15 T cell receptor beta chains given below trace back to one sample, sequenced in a study of cytomegalovirus exposure and HLA in healthy donors. With 60 Vbeta and 13 Jbeta primers, the PCR was carried out. Assay: immunoSEQ multiplex PCR; the TCRdb copy retains only in-frame clones and omits some. The data show about 120,000 clones, under 80% seen once. The sequenced sample was PBMCs. These receptors originate from a woman between 40 and 55 years old in good health and CMV-seropositive.

CDR3: CASSLVQSNTGELFF. CDR3 DNA sequence: TGTGCCAGCAGCTTAGTACAGTCTAACACCGGGGAGCTGTTTTTT. The V and J genes are TRBV7-6 and TRBJ2-2, with D unclear. The CDR3 totals 15 residues. The germline V gene encodes CDR1 SGHVS and CDR2 FNYEAQ. Trimming pared 1 base from V and 2 bases from J, leaving 8 bases between.

This sequence joins TRBV6-6 and TRBJ2-1, with unresolved D. The V and J ends lost 2 bases and 0 bases respectively, with 5 bases between them. This CDR3 has 14 residues. The germline gives CDR1 MNHNY, CDR2 SVGAGI (reference sequence). The CDR3 protein is CASSYRSSYNEQFF. CDR3 DNA: TGTGCCAGCAGTTACAGGAGCTCCTACAATGAGCAGTTCTTC.

The V call is TRBV10-2, the J call TRBJ1-1; 8 bases agree with TRBD1. The CDR3 is 13 residues long. The junction had 6 bases not matched to a gene; V was cut back by 8 bases and J by 4 bases. Germline V gene lookup returns CDR1 WSHSY and CDR2 SAAADI. The DNA for the CDR3 is TGCGCCAGCCGGCGGGACAGGTTCACTGAAGCTTTCTTT. Translated: CASRRDRFTEAFF.

The gene calls are TRBV11-3 and TRBJ2-7, with 12 nucleotides matching TRBD2. V shed 5 bases, J shed 4 bases, and the junction held 18 bases outside the gene matches. Germline V gene sequence: CDR1 SGHNT, CDR2 YENEEA. The CDR3 loop spans 19 amino acids. The CDR3 region is CASSTEVRLAGEMAYEQYF. CDR3 bases: TGTGCCAGCAGCACAGAGGTCCGACTAGCGGGAGAGATGGCATACGAGCAGTACTTC.

This sequence joins TRBV5-4 and TRBJ2-5; tentatively, D is TRBD1 (5 bases). The V gene lost 3 bases and the J gene lost 5 bases, with 11 bases spanning the gap. Germline CDR1 reads SGHNT; CDR2 reads YYREEE (reference sequence). The CDR3 covers 13 residues. DNA of the CDR3: TGTGCCAGCAGCTACGACAGTGGGGAGACCCAGTACTTC. Protein product: CASSYDSGETQYF.

The chain combines TRBV25-1 with TRBJ1-4, with D perhaps TRBD1 (5 bases). Deletions cut 1 base from V and 5 bases from J, with 14 bases between. The CDR3 is 16 residues long. CDR1 MGHDK and CDR2 SYGVNS come from the germline V gene. In nucleotides, the CDR3 is TGTGCCAGCAGTGAATTTAAGGGAGGGGAAAATGAAAAACTGTTTTTT. Amino acids: CASSEFKGGENEKLFF.

The chain couples TRBV7-6 to TRBJ2-5, with 8 bases lining up with TRBD2. Germline V CDR1 and CDR2: SGHVS, FNYEAQ. Trimming took 6 bases from V and 5 from J; bases not matched to a gene: 8. The CDR3 has 14 residues. This chain's CDR3 is CASRSGGGSETQYF. The CDR3 nucleotides read TGTGCCAGCAGAAGCGGGGGAGGCAGTGAGACCCAGTACTTC. The full variable domain, its missing parts supplied by reference TRBV7-6 and TRBJ2-5, is GAGVSQSPRYKVTKRGQDVALRCDPISGHVSLYWYRQALGQGPEFLTYFNYEAQQDKSGLPNDRFSAERPEGSISTLTIQRTEQRDSAMYRCASRSGGGSETQYFGPGTRLLVL.

This rearrangement joins TRBV2 to TRBJ2-7; 7 nucleotides match TRBD2. This CDR3 has 12 residues. Per the germline V gene, CDR1 is SNHLY and CDR2 is FYNNEI. V was pared by 4 bases and J by 7 bases, with 4 bases of the junction left unmatched. CDR3: CASSGTRREQYF. CDR3 sequence (DNA): TGTGCCAGCAGTGGGACTAGAAGAGAGCAGTACTTC.

Here the CDR3 DNA reads TGTGCCAGCAGCTTACGACAGGGCAGCACTGAAGCTTTCTTT. It codes for CASSLRQGSTEAFF. The chain couples TRBV7-2 to TRBJ1-1; 7 bases align to TRBD1. Trimming took 2 bases from V and 4 from J; bases not matched to a gene: 4. This CDR3 region has 14 residues. Germline CDR1 and CDR2: SGHTA and FQGNSA.

The J gene is TRBJ2-1, the V gene TRBV18, with 8 positions matching TRBD1. The CDR3 has 14 amino acids. Per the germline V gene, CDR1 is KGHSH and CDR2 is LQKENI. The J segment lost 10 bases and the V segment lost 4 bases, leaving 9 bases of the junction unmatched. The CDR3 protein is CASSLSQGVEEQFF. The CDR3 coding sequence is TGTGCCAGCTCACTATCACAGGGGGTAGAAGAGCAGTTCTTC.

The chain carries TRBV27 and TRBJ2-2; 10 positions agree with TRBD2. J was trimmed by 8 bases and V by 3 bases; bases with no gene match: 12. This CDR3 contains 17 residues. Germline values: CDR1 MNHEY, CDR2 SMNVEV (reference sequence). The DNA for the CDR3 is TGTGCCAGCAGTTTGGCGGGAGCGGGAGGGTCCTCTGGGGAGCTGTTTTTT. Translated, it gives CASSLAGAGGSSGELFF.

With respect to this clone: Other DNA variants within this sample encode the same CDR3. The chain is built from TRBV7-2 and TRBJ2-5; 7 nucleotides match TRBD1. The V gene's germline CDR1 is SGHTA and CDR2 FQGNSA. This CDR3 contains 14 residues. J gave up 8 bases and V 5 bases, and 11 bases lay outside the gene matches. This chain's CDR3 is CASSRQGRFETQYF. CDR3 nucleotides: TGTGCCAGCAGCCGACAGGGCCGCTTTGAAACCCAGTACTTC. The full variable domain, in which reference TRBV7-2 and TRBJ2-5 provide the parts outside the CDR3, is GAGVSQSPSNKVTEKGKDVELRCDPISGHTALYWYRQSLGQGLEFLIYFQGNSAPDKSGLPSDRFSAERTGGSVSTLTIQRTQQEDSAVYLCASSRQGRFETQYFGPGTRLLVL.

V gene TRBV30 combines with J gene TRBJ1-5; tentative D call: TRBD1 (5 bases). The CDR3 is 15 amino acids. The germline V gene has CDR1 GTSNPN and CDR2 SVGIG (reference sequence). V shed 4 bases and J shed 4 bases, with 17 bases lying between them. The CDR3 sequence is CAWTPTTGGNQPQHF. The CDR3 region has the DNA TGTGCCTGGACCCCCACCACGGGGGGAAATCAGCCCCAGCATTTT. Combining the CDR3 with reference TRBV30 and TRBJ1-5 gives the whole variable domain SQTIHQWPATLVQPVGSPLSLECTVEGTSNPNLYWYRQAAGRGLQLLFYSVGIGQISSEVPQNLSASRPQDRQFILSSKKLLLSDSGFYLCAWTPTTGGNQPQHFGDGTRLSIL.

This clone was seen a handful of times. This chain uses TRBV9 with TRBJ1-3; no definite D call. CDR1 SGDLS and CDR2 YYNGEE come from the germline V gene. The CDR3 runs to 14 residues. V was clipped by 3 bases and J by 0 bases, with 7 bases between them. CDR3 amino acids: CASSAVSSGNTIYF. The CDR3 nucleotides read TGTGCCAGCAGCGCAGTAAGCTCTGGAAACACCATATATTTT.

This clone was seen more than once but under ten times. The chain combines TRBV19 with TRBJ2-2; 7 positions match TRBD2. Trimming removed 7 bases from V and 4 bases from J; junction bases left unmatched: 9. From germline, CDR1 is LNHDA and CDR2 SQIVND (reference sequence). The CDR3 sequence is 15 residues long. The CDR3 protein is CASKTSGAGTGELFF. The CDR3 nucleotides read TGTGCCAGTAAAACCAGCGGGGCTGGCACCGGGGAGCTGTTTTTT.